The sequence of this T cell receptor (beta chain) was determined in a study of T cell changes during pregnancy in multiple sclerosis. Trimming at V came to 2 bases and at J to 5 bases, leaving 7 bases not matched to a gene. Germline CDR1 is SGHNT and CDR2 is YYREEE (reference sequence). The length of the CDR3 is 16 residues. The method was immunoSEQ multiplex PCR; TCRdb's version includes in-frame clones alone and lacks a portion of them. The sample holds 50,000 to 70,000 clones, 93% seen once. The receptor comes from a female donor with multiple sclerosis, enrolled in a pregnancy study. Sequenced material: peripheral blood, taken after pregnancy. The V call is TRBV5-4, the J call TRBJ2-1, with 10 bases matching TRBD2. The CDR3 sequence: CASSFRTSGRNNEQFF. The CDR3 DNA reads TGTGCCAGCAGCTTCCGGACTAGCGGCCGAAACAATGAGCAGTTCTTC.